This is a list of T cell receptor beta chains from one sample in a study of blood T cell repertoires in COVID-19. Sequencing was performed with immunoSEQ multiplex PCR; in TCRdb, only in-frame clones are kept and a portion is missing. The sample lists some 140,000 clones, about 76% seen once, with approximately 9.1% in the top ten. Sequenced sample: peripheral blood. The receptors were sampled from a woman aged 60-75 years with active or convalescent COVID-19. Both conserved end residues are part of each CDR3. D genes are given only for firm matches. Expanded clones get a size class; other rows say once, few or many, or leave the size out.

J gene,V gene,D gene,clone size,CDR3 protein,CDR3 DNA
TRBJ1-1,TRBV5-1,NA,once,CASSPEQRSNTEAFF,TGCGCCAGCAGCCCCGAACAGAGATCGAACACTGAAGCTTTCTTT
TRBJ2-7,TRBV27,TRBD1,NA,CASRQGTGGSYEQYF,TGTGCCAGTAGGCAGGGGACAGGGGGTTCCTACGAGCAGTACTTC
TRBJ1-1,TRBV5-1,TRBD1,NA,CASSQSTGGSTEAFF,TGCGCCAGCAGCCAGTCGACAGGGGGCAGCACTGAAGCTTTCTTT
TRBJ1-5,TRBV5-1,TRBD1,few,CASSSGDSSNQPQHF,TGCGCCAGCAGCTCAGGGGACAGCAGCAATCAGCCCCAGCATTTT
TRBJ2-2,TRBV19,TRBD1,few,CASSIQQGAGELFF,TGTGCCAGTAGTATCCAGCAGGGGGCTGGGGAGCTGTTTTTT
TRBJ1-1,TRBV19,NA,NA,CASSIGGPGETFF,TGTGCCAGTAGCATAGGGGGGCCTGGAGAAACTTTCTTT
TRBJ1-1,TRBV6-5,NA,NA,CASSSINPDTEAFF,TGTGCCAGCAGTTCCATTAACCCAGACACTGAAGCTTTCTTT
TRBJ1-2,TRBV27,NA,once,CASSFYNEGKRYGYTF,TGTGCCAGCAGTTTCTATAACGAGGGAAAACGGTATGGCTACACCTTC
TRBJ1-6,TRBV28,NA,few,CASSLFGQGFDNSPLHF,TGTGCCAGCAGTTTATTCGGCCAGGGGTTTGATAATTCACCCCTCCACTTT
TRBJ1-1,TRBV10-3,TRBD1,NA,CAISGGTGETEAFF,TGTGCCATCAGTGGGGGGACAGGGGAAACCGAAGCTTTCTTT
TRBJ2-3,TRBV7-3,TRBD2,few,CASSLRASGRRLGDTQYF,TGTGCCAGCAGCTTAAGGGCTAGCGGGAGGAGGTTGGGAGATACGCAGTATTTT
TRBJ1-3,TRBV14,NA,NA,CASSLRASGNTIYF,TGTGCCAGCAGCTTAAGAGCCTCTGGAAACACCATATATTTT
TRBJ1-1,TRBV28,NA,NA,CASGAGRMNTEAFF,TGTGCCAGCGGCGCGGGACGGATGAACACTGAAGCTTTCTTT
TRBJ1-1,TRBV6-5,TRBD1,NA,CASSYEGASTEAFF,TGTGCCAGCAGTTACGAGGGGGCGAGCACTGAAGCTTTCTTT
TRBJ2-3,TRBV5-1,NA,NA,CASRSTDTQYF,TGCGCCAGCAGATCGACAGATACGCAGTATTTT
TRBJ1-5,TRBV12-5,NA,NA,CASGLVRQGSNQPQHF,TGTGCTAGTGGTTTGGTACGCCAGGGTAGCAATCAGCCCCAGCATTTT
TRBJ1-2,TRBV7-2,TRBD1,NA,CASSTRQGAYGYTF,TGTGCCAGCAGTACCAGACAGGGGGCTTATGGCTACACCTTC
TRBJ2-1,TRBV7-3,NA,NA,CASSLKGGRDNEQFF,TGTGCCAGCAGCTTAAAAGGTGGCAGGGACAATGAGCAGTTCTTC
TRBJ2-3,TRBV3-1/TRBV3-2,TRBD2,NA,CASSQETAGGPWDTQYF,TGTGCCAGCAGCCAAGAGACGGCGGGGGGACCGTGGGATACGCAGTATTTT
TRBJ1-2,TRBV6-6,NA,once,CASSRGGDYGYTF,TGTGCCAGCAGTAGGGGTGGTGACTATGGCTACACCTTC
TRBJ2-7,TRBV10-2,NA,NA,CASAEVGTLNYEQYF,TGCGCCAGCGCGGAGGTCGGGACTCTTAACTACGAGCAGTACTTC
TRBJ1-6,TRBV9,NA,NA,CASSVALDNSPLHF,TGTGCCAGCAGCGTAGCCCTAGATAATTCACCCCTCCACTTT
TRBJ1-6,TRBV30,TRBD1,NA,CAWSTPGQGNSPLHF,TGTGCCTGGAGTACGCCGGGACAGGGGAATTCACCCCTCCACTTT
TRBJ1-1,TRBV7-2,NA,NA,CASTGIAEAFF,TGTGCCAGCACCGGTATTGCTGAAGCTTTCTTT
TRBJ1-1,TRBV29-1,NA,NA,CSVLRDTNTEAFF,TGCAGCGTGCTCAGGGATACGAACACTGAAGCTTTCTTT
TRBJ2-3,TRBV18,NA,few,CASSPLGLHSTDTQYF,TGTGCCAGCTCACCATTGGGCTTGCATAGCACAGATACGCAGTATTTT
TRBJ1-3,TRBV6-5,TRBD1,NA,CASSPMTGAGNTIYF,TGTGCCAGCAGTCCTATGACAGGGGCCGGAAACACCATATATTTT
TRBJ2-2,TRBV7-2,NA,NA,CASSLAGGAQGELFF,TGTGCCAGCAGCTTAGCAGGAGGGGCGCAGGGGGAGCTGTTTTTT
TRBJ2-3,TRBV7-9,TRBD2,NA,CASSLGLAGGPLGTDTQYF,TGTGCCAGCAGCTTAGGACTAGCGGGGGGGCCCCTCGGCACAGATACGCAGTATTTT
TRBJ1-2,TRBV10-1,TRBD1,NA,CASSESGTGGYTF,TGCGCCAGCAGTGAGTCTGGGACAGGGGGCTACACCTTC
TRBJ1-5,TRBV11-2,NA,NA,CASSLDRGTGPQHF,TGTGCCAGCAGCTTAGATCGTGGGACTGGGCCCCAGCATTTT
TRBJ2-6,TRBV28,NA,NA,CASSPGQKVSVLTF,TGTGCCAGCAGCCCTGGACAGAAAGTATCCGTCCTGACTTTC
TRBJ1-3,TRBV18,NA,NA,CASSPPSGNTIYF,TGTGCCAGCTCACCACCTTCAGGAAACACCATATATTTT
TRBJ1-1,TRBV5-5,NA,once,CASSPTGTEAFF,TGTGCCAGCAGCCCTACGGGAACTGAAGCTTTCTTT
TRBJ1-6,TRBV3-1/TRBV3-2,NA,once,CASSPRVRHPIRSPLHF,TGTGCCAGCAGCCCCCGGGTAAGGCACCCGATTAGGTCACCCCTCCACTTT
TRBJ2-1,TRBV12-5,NA,NA,CATLGAGPLNEQFF,TGTGCCACCCTCGGGGCGGGGCCTTTGAATGAGCAGTTCTTC
TRBJ2-1,TRBV30,TRBD2,few,CAWSVPGGVNEQFF,TGTGCCTGGAGTGTACCGGGAGGGGTCAATGAGCAGTTCTTC
TRBJ2-7,TRBV9,TRBD1,NA,CASSATGENYEQYF,TGTGCCAGCAGCGCGACAGGGGAAAACTACGAGCAGTACTTC
TRBJ1-4,TRBV21-1,NA,NA,CASSTIRSAELDEKLFF,TGTGCCAGCAGCACCATACGATCGGCCGAACTAGATGAAAAACTGTTTTTT
TRBJ2-7,TRBV6-5,NA,few,CASYRDYEQYF,TGTGCCAGCTACAGGGACTACGAGCAGTACTTC